This TCR beta chain originates from a study of shared clonotypes between healthy human individuals. V lost 7 bases, J lost 0 bases, and 10 bases lay in between. Per germline, CDR1 SNHLY and CDR2 FYNNEI. The CDR3 consists of 14 residues. Data came from immunoSEQ multiplex PCR; TCRdb stores just in-frame clones and leaves some out. Among around 600,000 clones listed, roughly 97% were seen once. The sequenced material came from naive CD4+ T cells sorted from blood. Documented subset: CD45RA+ positively selected. The receptor was derived from a woman in her twenties or thirties in good health. V gene TRBV2 combines with J gene TRBJ2-1, with D tentatively TRBD2 (5 bases). The CDR3 loop reads CASTVEGSYNEQFF. The CDR3 bases are TGTGCCAGCACTGTAGAGGGCTCCTACAATGAGCAGTTCTTC.